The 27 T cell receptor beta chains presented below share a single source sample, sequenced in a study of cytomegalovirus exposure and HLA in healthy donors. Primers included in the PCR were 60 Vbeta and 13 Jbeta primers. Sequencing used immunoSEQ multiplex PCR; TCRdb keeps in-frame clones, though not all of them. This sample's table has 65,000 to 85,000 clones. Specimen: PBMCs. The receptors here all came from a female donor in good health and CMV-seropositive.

Here the CDR3 reads CASSQDHSGGAAYNEQFF. The CDR3 region has the DNA TGTGCCAGCAGCCAAGATCACAGCGGGGGGGCCGCCTACAATGAGCAGTTCTTC. This chain connects TRBV4-2 to TRBJ2-1, with TRBD2 identical over 10 bases. Per germline, CDR1 LGHNA and CDR2 YNFKEQ. After removal of 0 bases from V and 2 bases from J, the junction contained 7 bases not matched to a gene. The CDR3 has 18 residues.

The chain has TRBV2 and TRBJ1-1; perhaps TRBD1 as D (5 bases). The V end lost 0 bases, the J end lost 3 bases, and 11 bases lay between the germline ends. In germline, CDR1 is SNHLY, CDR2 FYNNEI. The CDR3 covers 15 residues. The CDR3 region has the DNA TGTGCCAGCAGTGAAGCAGGGGTTTCATACACTGAAGCTTTCTTT. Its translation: CASSEAGVSYTEAFF.

The CDR3 here is CASSLAETAALHF. In nucleotides, the CDR3 is TGTGCCAGCAGCTTAGCGGAGACCGCTGCCCTCCACTTT. The J gene is TRBJ1-6, the V gene TRBV7-8; the D is unclear. Germline-derived CDR1 and CDR2 are SGHVS and FQNEAQ. Trimming cost V 0 bases and J 14 bases, with 11 bases left between them. There are 13 residues in the CDR3. The full variable domain, with the rest looked up from reference TRBV7-8 and TRBJ1-6, is GAGVSQSPRYKVAKRGQDVALRCDPISGHVSLFWYQQALGQGPEFLTYFQNEAQLDKSGLPSDRFFAERPEGSVSTLKIQRTQQEDSAVYLCASSLAETAALHFGNGTRLTVT.

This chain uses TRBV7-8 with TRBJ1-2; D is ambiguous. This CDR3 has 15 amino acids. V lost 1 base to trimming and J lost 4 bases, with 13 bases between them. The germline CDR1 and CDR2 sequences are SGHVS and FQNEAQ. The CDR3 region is CASSLDVGGFYGYTF. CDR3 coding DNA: TGTGCCAGCAGCTTAGATGTTGGCGGATTCTATGGCTACACCTTC.

CDR3 in amino acids: CASRDPGAKQFF. The CDR3 DNA reads TGTGCCAGCCGTGATCCAGGGGCCAAGCAGTTCTTC. This chain joins TRBV7-2 and TRBJ2-1, with D perhaps matching TRBD1 (6 bases). There are 12 residues in the CDR3. The germline V and J ends were trimmed by 8 bases and 11 bases, with 16 bases remaining between them. Germline V CDR1 and CDR2: SGHTA, FQGNSA.

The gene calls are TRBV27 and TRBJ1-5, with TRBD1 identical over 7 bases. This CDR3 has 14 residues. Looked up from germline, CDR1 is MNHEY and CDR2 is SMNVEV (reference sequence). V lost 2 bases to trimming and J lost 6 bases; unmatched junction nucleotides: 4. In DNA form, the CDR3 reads TGTGCCAGCAGTTTAAACAGGGGATTTCAGCCCCAGCATTTT. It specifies CASSLNRGFQPQHF.

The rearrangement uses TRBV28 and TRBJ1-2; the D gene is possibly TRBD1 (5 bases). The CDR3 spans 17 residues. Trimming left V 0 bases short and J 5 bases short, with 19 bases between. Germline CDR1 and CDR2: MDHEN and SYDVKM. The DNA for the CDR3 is TGTGCCAGCAGTTTATGGGCCGGTCCAGGGCCGCGGTATGGCTACACCTTC. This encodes CASSLWAGPGPRYGYTF.

The chain's CDR3 is CASSGGNSYEQYF. CDR3 in DNA: TGTGCCAGCAGCGGAGGCAACTCCTACGAGCAGTACTTC. The chain is built from TRBV9 and TRBJ2-7; D gene ambiguous. Trimming took off 3 bases at V and 0 bases at J, with 7 bases between the two ends. The germline V gene encodes CDR1 SGDLS and CDR2 YYNGEE. The CDR3 length is 13 residues.

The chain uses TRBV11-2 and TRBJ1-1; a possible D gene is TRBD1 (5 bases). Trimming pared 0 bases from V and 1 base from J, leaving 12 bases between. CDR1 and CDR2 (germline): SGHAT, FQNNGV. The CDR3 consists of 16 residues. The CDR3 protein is CASSLDSRQGNTEAFF. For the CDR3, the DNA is TGTGCCAGCAGCTTAGATAGTCGGCAGGGGAACACTGAAGCTTTCTTT.

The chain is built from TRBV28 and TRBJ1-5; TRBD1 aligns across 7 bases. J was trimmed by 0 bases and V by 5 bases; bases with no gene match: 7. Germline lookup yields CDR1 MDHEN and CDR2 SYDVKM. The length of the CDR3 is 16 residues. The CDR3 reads CASSADRAYSNQPQHF. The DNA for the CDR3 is TGTGCCAGCAGTGCCGACAGGGCTTATAGCAATCAGCCCCAGCATTTT. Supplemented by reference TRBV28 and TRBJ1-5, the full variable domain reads DVKVTQSSRYLVKRTGEKVFLECVQDMDHENMFWYRQDPGLGLRLIYFSYDVKMKEKGDIPEGYSVSREKKERFSLILESASTNQTSMYLCASSADRAYSNQPQHFGDGTRLSIL.

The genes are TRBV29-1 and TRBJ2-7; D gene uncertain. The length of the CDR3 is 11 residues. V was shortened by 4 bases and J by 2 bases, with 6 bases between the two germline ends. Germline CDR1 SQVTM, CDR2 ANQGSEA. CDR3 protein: CSVARPYEQYF. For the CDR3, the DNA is TGCAGCGTTGCCAGGCCCTACGAGCAGTACTTC.

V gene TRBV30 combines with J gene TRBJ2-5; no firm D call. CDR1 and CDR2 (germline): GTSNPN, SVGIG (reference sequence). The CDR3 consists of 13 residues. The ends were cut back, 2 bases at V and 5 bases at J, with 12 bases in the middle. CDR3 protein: CAWSSTVRETQYF. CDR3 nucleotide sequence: TGTGCCTGGAGTAGCACAGTCCGGGAGACCCAGTACTTC.

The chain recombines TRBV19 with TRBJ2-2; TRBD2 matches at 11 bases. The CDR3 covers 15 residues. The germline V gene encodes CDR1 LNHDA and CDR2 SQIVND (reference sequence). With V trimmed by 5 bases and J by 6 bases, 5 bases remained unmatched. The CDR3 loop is CASSQLAGVAGELFF. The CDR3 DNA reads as TGTGCCAGTAGTCAACTAGCGGGAGTAGCCGGGGAGCTGTTTTTT.

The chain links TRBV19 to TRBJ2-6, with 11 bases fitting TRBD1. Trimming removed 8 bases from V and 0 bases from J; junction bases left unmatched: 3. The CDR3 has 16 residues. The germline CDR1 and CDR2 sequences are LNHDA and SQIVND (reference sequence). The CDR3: CASRDRGSSGANVLTF. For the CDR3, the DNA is TGTGCCAGTCGGGACAGGGGGTCCTCTGGGGCCAACGTCCTGACTTTC.

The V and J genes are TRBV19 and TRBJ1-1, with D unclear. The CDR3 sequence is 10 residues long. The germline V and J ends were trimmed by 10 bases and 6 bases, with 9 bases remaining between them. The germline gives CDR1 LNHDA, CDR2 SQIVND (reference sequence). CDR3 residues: CATYSSEAFF. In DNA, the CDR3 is TGTGCCACCTACAGCTCTGAAGCTTTCTTT.

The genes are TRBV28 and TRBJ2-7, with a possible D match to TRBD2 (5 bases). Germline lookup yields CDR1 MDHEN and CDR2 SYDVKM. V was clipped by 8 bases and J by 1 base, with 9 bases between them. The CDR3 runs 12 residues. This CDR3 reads CASEGSSYEQYF. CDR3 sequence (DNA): TGTGCCAGCGAGGGCAGTTCCTACGAGCAGTACTTC.

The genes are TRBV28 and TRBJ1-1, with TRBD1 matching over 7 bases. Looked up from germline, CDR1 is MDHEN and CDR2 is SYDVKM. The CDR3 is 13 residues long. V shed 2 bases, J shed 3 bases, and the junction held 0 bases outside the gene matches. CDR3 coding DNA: TGTGCCAGCAGTTTAGACAGGGACACTGAAGCTTTCTTT. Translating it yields CASSLDRDTEAFF.

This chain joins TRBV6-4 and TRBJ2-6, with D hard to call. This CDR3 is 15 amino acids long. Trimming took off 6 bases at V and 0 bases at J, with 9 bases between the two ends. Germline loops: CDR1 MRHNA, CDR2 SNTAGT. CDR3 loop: CASSERSSGANVLTF. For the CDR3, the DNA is TGTGCCAGCAGCGAAAGGAGCTCTGGGGCCAACGTCCTGACTTTC.

The CDR3 loop is CASSLSETGRERNTIYF. CDR3 coding DNA: TGCGCCAGCAGTCTATCCGAGACAGGGCGAGAGCGAAACACCATATATTTT. The chain joins TRBV23-1 to TRBJ1-3; TRBD1 agrees at 7 bases. TRBV23-1 belongs to the ORF category, with a function that is uncertain. V lost 4 bases, J lost 5 bases, and 14 bases stayed unmatched. This CDR3 has 17 amino acids.

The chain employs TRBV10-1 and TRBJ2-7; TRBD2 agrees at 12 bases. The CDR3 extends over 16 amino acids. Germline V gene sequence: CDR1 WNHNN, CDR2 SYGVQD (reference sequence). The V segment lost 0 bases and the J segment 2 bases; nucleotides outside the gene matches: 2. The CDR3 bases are TGCGCCAGCAGTGAGTCCGGACTAGCGGGACCCTACGAGCAGTACTTC. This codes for CASSESGLAGPYEQYF.

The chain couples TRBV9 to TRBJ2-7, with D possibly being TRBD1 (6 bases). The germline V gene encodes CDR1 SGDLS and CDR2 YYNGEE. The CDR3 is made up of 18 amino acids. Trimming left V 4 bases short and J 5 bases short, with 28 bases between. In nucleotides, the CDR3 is TGTGCCAGCAGCCTCAGCGGCAGGGGTGGGGTTGGGCTCCACGAGCAGTACTTC. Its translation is CASSLSGRGGVGLHEQYF.

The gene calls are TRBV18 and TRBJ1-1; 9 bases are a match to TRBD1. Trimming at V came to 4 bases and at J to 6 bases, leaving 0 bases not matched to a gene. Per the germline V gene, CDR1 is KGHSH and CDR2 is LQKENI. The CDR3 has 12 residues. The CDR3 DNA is TGTGCCAGCTCACGACAGGGGGCTGAAGCTTTCTTT. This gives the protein CASSRQGAEAFF.

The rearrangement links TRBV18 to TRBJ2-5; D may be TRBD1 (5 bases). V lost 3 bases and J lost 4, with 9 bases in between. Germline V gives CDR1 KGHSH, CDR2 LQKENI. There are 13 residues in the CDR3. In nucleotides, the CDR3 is TGTGCCAGCTCACCCCCAGGGTTAGAGACCCAGTACTTC. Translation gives CASSPPGLETQYF.

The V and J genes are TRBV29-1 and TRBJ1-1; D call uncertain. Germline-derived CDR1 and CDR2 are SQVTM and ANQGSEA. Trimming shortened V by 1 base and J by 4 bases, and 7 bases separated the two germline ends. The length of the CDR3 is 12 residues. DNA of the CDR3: TGCAGCGTTGAAGGGGAGTCCACTGAAGCTTTCTTT. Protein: CSVEGESTEAFF.

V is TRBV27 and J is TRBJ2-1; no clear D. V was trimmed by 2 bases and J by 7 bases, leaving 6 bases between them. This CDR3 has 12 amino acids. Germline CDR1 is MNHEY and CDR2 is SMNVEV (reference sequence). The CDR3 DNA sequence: TGTGCCAGCAGTTTACCCGGGAATGAGCAGTTCTTC. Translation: CASSLPGNEQFF.

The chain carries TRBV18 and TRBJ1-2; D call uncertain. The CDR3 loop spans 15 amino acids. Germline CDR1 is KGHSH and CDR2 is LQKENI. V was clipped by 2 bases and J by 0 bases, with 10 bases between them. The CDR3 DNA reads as TGTGCCAGCTCACCAGGGCAACAAACTAACTATGGCTACACCTTC. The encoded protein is CASSPGQQTNYGYTF.

Here the CDR3 reads CASSYSIEKGDTF. CDR3 in DNA: TGTGCCAGCAGTTACTCGATCGAGAAAGGGGATACCTTC. The chain joins TRBV6-5 to TRBJ1-2, with a tentative D call TRBD1 (5 bases). Trimming cost V 0 bases and J 14 bases, with 16 bases left between them. CDR3 size: 13 residues. Germline V CDR1 and CDR2: MNHEY, SVGAGI.